The clone carrying this T cell receptor beta chain was detected ten times or more. Its cognate antigen is unknown. The sample is drawn from a study of human T cells and chemical hapten exposure. Study-wide findings and caveats: Significantly greater numbers of large CDR3 similarity clusters came from expanded TCRs than from controls.

In the library, unique molecular identifiers were attached to individual cDNA molecules. TCRdb independently ran MiXCR on the RACE reads; one entry per CDR3 protein. This repertoire shows 110,000 to 150,000 distinct CDR3 sequences, about 12% found once; its top ten account for about 1.3%. Time point here: patch test 2, 6 weeks after DPC sensitization. As to treatment: therapeutic diphenylcyclopropenone sensitization with weekly scalp DPC. Trimming took 7 bases from V and 8 from J; bases not matched to a gene: 11. Germline lookup yields CDR1 SQVTM and CDR2 ANQGSEA. The CDR3 is 13 residues long. The TCR originated in a woman between 45 and 65 years old with alopecia areata. Some clones in this sample may be carry-over from other donors' samples. The genes are TRBV29-1 and TRBJ2-1; 7 bases agree with TRBD2. The sequencing here drew on whole blood, taken in connection with sensitization to the hapten diphenylcyclopropenone (DPC). DNA for the CDR3: TGCAGCGGTACTGGCGGGGGTACGGATGAGCAGTTCTTC. It translates to CSGTGGGTDEQFF.